The 9 T cell receptor beta chains below all came from one sample that was sequenced in a study of blood T cell repertoires in COVID-19 (TCRdb year 2020). Libraries were prepared through the immunoSEQ multiplex PCR assay. TCRdb retrieved this table from immuneACCESS and kept in-frame rearrangements only. Not all clones are present; in checked studies, unresolved V genes account for under half, and no reason is known for the remainder. The sample table holds fewer than 200,000 clones, of which over 80% were seen once. The ten most abundant clones make up 7.8% of the sample. The sequenced sample was peripheral blood. The source of these receptors is a woman in her sixties with COVID-19, enrolled during active disease.

The chain uses TRBV19 and TRBJ2-3; 7 nucleotides match TRBD2. The CDR3 has 17 amino acids. After removal of 3 bases from V and 0 bases from J, the junction contained 9 bases not matched to a gene. Germline V gene sequence: CDR1 LNHDA, CDR2 SQIVND (reference sequence). The CDR3 loop is CASSIPGLAASTDTQYF. In DNA, the CDR3 is TGTGCCAGTAGTATCCCCGGGCTAGCGGCTAGCACAGATACGCAGTATTTT.

The chain is built from TRBV11-1 and TRBJ1-1; tentative D call: TRBD1 (6 bases). The CDR3 has 13 residues. Germline V gene sequence: CDR1 SGHAT, CDR2 FQDESV (reference sequence). Trimming removed 6 bases from V and 0 bases from J, with 8 bases in between. The CDR3 nucleotides read TGTGCCAGCAGGCGACAGGTGAACACTGAAGCTTTCTTT. It yields the protein CASRRQVNTEAFF.

This clone occurred once. The chain uses TRBV13 and TRBJ2-5; D gene uncertain. With 7 bases removed from V and 1 base from J, the gap between germline ends came to 16 bases. Germline loops: CDR1 PRHDT, CDR2 FYEKMQ (reference sequence). The CDR3 contains 15 residues. Here the CDR3 reads CASTLTKEFQETQYF. The CDR3 DNA is TGTGCCAGCACCCTTACGAAAGAGTTCCAAGAGACCCAGTACTTC. Full variable domain (missing parts from reference TRBV13 and TRBJ2-5): AAGVIQSPRHLIKEKRETATLKCYPIPRHDTVYWYQQGPGQDPQFLISFYEKMQSDKGSIPDRFSAQQFSDYHSELNMSSLELGDSALYFCASTLTKEFQETQYFGPGTRLLVL.

J is TRBJ2-3 and V is TRBV7-2, with TRBD2 matching 12 bases. The V and J ends lost 4 bases and 2 bases, in that order; junction bases with no gene match: 4. The CDR3 is 16 amino acids. Per germline, CDR1 SGHTA and CDR2 FQGNSA. The CDR3 reads CASSSGLAGSTDTQYF. CDR3 nucleotide sequence: TGTGCCAGCAGCTCCGGACTAGCGGGGTCCACAGATACGCAGTATTTT.

This sequence joins TRBV18 and TRBJ1-4, with D possibly TRBD1 on 5 matching bases. This CDR3 contains 15 residues. V was trimmed by 2 bases and J by 12 bases, leaving 19 bases between them. Germline CDR1 and CDR2: KGHSH and LQKENI. Written as DNA, the CDR3 is TGTGCCAGCTCACCATCGGGTCCCCGGAAAGGGGAACTGTTTTTT. Encoded protein: CASSPSGPRKGELFF.

The J gene is TRBJ2-3, the V gene TRBV29-1, with a weak D call TRBD2 (6 bases). The CDR3 totals 15 residues. The germline V gene encodes CDR1 SQVTM and CDR2 ANQGSEA. The V and J ends lost 5 bases and 3 bases respectively, with 18 bases between them. CDR3 loop: CSVTRALEGTDTQYF. As DNA, the CDR3 is TGCAGCGTTACCCGGGCCCTGGAGGGGACAGATACGCAGTATTTT.

J is TRBJ1-1 and V is TRBV7-2; D remains ambiguous. V lost 1 base and J 5 bases, leaving 8 bases between the germline ends. The CDR3 has 13 residues. Germline CDR1 and CDR2: SGHTA and FQGNSA. The CDR3 DNA reads TGTGCCAGCAGCTTAGTGGAGGGAACTGAAGCTTTCTTT. The encoded protein is CASSLVEGTEAFF.

The chain joins TRBV21-1 to TRBJ2-1; the table's TRBD2 call for D was not verified on the DNA. TRBV21-1 is a listed pseudogene. The CDR3 has 15 residues. The CDR3 loop is CASSKSSGGYNEQFF. CDR3 DNA sequence: TGTGCCAGCAGCAAATCTAGCGGGGGATACAATGAGCAGTTCTTC.

The chain has TRBV3-1 (or the pseudogene TRBV3-2) and TRBJ2-2, with 7 bases fitting TRBD2. Per the germline V gene, CDR1 is LGHDT and CDR2 is YNNKEL (reference sequence). The CDR3 spans 14 residues. V lost 1 base and J lost 5; bases outside the gene matches: 1. The CDR3 reads CASSQGSGTGELFF. In nucleotides, the CDR3 is TGTGCCAGCAGCCAAGGTAGCGGGACCGGGGAGCTGTTTTTT.